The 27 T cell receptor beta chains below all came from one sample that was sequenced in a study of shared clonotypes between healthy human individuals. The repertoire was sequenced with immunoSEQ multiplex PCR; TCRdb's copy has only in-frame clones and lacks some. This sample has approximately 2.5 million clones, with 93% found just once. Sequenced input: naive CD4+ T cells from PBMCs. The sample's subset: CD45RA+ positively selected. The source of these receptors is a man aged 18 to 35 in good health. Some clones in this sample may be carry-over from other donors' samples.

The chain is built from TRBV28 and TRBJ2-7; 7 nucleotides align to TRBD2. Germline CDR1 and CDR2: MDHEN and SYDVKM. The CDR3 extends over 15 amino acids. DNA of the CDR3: TGTGCAGCAGTCCCGAGCCTGGGGAGGGCAACCGAGCAGTACTTC. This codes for CAAVPSLGRATEQYF.

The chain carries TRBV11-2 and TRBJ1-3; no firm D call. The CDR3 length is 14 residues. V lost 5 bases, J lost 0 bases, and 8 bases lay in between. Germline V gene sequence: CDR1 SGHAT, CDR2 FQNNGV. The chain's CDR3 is CASSAPVSGNTIYF. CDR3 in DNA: TGTGCCAGCAGCGCACCAGTCTCTGGAAACACCATATATTTT. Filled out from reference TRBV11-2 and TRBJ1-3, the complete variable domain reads EAGVAQSPRYKIIEKRQSVAFWCNPISGHATLYWYQQILGQGPKLLIQFQNNGVVDDSQLPKDRFSAERLKGVDSTLKIQPAKLEDSAVYLCASSAPVSGNTIYFGEGSWLTVV.

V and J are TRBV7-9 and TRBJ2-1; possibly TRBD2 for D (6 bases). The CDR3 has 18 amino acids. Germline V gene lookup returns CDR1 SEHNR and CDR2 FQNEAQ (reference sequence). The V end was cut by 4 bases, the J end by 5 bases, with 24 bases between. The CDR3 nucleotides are TGTGCCAGCAGCTCTTCGCCCGGGTTGTCGGGGAGGCACAATGAGCAGTTCTTC. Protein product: CASSSSPGLSGRHNEQFF.

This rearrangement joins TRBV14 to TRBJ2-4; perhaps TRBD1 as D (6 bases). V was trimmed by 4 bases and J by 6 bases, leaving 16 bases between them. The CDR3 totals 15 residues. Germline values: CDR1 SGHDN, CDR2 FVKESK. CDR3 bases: TGTGCCAGCAGCCGGGGACATACCACGGGAAACATTCAGTACTTC. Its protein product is CASSRGHTTGNIQYF. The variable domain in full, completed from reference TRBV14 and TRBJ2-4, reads EAGVTQFPSHSVIEKGQTVTLRCDPISGHDNLYWYRRVMGKEIKFLLHFVKESKQDESGMPNNRFLAERTGGTYSTLKVQPAELEDSGVYFCASSRGHTTGNIQYFGAGTRLSVL.

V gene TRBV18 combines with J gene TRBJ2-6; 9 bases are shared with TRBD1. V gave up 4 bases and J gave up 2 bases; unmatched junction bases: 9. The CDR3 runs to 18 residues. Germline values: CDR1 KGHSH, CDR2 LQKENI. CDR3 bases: TGTGCCAGCTCACGGGGGACAGGGAAACATACTGGGGCCAACGTCCTGACTTTC. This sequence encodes CASSRGTGKHTGANVLTF.

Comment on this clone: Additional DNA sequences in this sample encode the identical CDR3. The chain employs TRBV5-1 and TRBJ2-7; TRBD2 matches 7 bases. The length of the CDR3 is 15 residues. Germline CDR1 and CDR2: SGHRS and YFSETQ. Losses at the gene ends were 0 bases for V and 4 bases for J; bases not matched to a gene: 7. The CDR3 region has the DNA TGCGCCAGCAGCTTGGTTGCGGGAGATTTTTACGAGCAGTACTTC. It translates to CASSLVAGDFYEQYF.

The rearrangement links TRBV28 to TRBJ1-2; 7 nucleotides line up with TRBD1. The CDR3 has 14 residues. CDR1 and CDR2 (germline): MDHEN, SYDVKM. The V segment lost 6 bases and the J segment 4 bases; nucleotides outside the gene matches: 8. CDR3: CASSPGGQFYGYTF. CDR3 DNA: TGTGCCAGCAGCCCCGGGGGACAGTTCTATGGCTACACCTTC.

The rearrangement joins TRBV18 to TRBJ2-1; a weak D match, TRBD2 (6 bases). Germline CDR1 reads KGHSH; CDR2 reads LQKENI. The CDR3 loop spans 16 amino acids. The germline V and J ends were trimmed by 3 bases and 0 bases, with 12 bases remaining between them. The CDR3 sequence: CASSPTRGSSYNEQFF. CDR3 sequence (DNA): TGTGCCAGCTCACCGACGCGGGGTAGCTCCTACAATGAGCAGTTCTTC.

DNA for the CDR3: TGTGCCAGCAGCTTGCAGGGGGTAGAAACAGATACGCAGTATTTT. Translating it yields CASSLQGVETDTQYF. V usage is TRBV5-8 and J usage is TRBJ2-3, with 7 bases aligning to TRBD1. Germline CDR1 SGHTS, CDR2 YDEGEE. This CDR3 has 15 residues. Trimming cost V 1 base and J 3 bases; bases outside gene matches: 5.

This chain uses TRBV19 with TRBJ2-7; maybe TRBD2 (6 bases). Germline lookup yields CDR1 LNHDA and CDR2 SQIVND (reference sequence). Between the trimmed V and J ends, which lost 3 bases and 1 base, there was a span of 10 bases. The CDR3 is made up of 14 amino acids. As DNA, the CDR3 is TGTGCCAGTAGTATTCATGGGGGGTCCTACGAGCAGTACTTC. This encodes CASSIHGGSYEQYF.

The DNA of the CDR3 is TGTGCCAGCAGTTCAACGGGCACCGGGGAGCTGTTTTTT. This translates into CASSSTGTGELFF. V gene TRBV6-4 combines with J gene TRBJ2-2; D remains ambiguous. V was clipped by 5 bases and J by 4 bases, with 8 bases between them. The CDR3 is 13 residues long. Germline CDR1 is MRHNA and CDR2 is SNTAGT.

The CDR3 spells CATSRESRDSSNQPQHF. The DNA for the CDR3 is TGTGCCACCAGCAGAGAATCGCGGGACAGTAGCAATCAGCCCCAGCATTTT. The V and J genes are TRBV15 and TRBJ1-5; 7 positions agree with TRBD1. Per the germline V gene, CDR1 is LNHNV and CDR2 is YYDKDF (reference sequence). J was trimmed by 0 bases and V by 0 bases; bases with no gene match: 5. This CDR3 has 17 residues.

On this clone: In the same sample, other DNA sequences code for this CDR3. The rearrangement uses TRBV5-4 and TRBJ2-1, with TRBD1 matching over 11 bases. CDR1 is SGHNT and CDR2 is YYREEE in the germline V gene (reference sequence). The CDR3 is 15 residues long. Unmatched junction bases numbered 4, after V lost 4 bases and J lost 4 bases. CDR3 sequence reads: CASSPRDRGYNEQFF. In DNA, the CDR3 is TGTGCCAGCAGCCCCCGGGACAGGGGGTACAATGAGCAGTTCTTC.

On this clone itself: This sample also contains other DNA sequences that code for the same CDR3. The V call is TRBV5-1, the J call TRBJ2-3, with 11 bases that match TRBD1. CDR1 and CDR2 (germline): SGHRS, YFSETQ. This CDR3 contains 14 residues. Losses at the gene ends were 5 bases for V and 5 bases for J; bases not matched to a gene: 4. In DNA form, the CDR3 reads TGCGCCAGCAGTCCGGGACAGGGGGGAGATACGCAGTATTTT. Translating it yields CASSPGQGGDTQYF.

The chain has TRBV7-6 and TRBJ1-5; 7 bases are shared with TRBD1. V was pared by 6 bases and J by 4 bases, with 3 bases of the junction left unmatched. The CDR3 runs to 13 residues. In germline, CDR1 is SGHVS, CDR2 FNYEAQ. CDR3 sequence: CASSLQGNQPQHF. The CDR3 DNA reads TGTGCCAGCAGTTTACAGGGGAATCAGCCCCAGCATTTT. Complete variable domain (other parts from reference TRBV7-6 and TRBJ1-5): GAGVSQSPRYKVTKRGQDVALRCDPISGHVSLYWYRQALGQGPEFLTYFNYEAQQDKSGLPNDRFSAERPEGSISTLTIQRTEQRDSAMYRCASSLQGNQPQHFGDGTRLSIL.

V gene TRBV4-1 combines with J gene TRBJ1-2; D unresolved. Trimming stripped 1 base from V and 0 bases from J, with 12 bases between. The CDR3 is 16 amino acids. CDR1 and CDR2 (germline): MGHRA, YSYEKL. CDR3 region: CASSQATAGANYGYTF. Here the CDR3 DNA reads TGCGCCAGCAGCCAAGCTACGGCCGGAGCTAACTATGGCTACACCTTC.

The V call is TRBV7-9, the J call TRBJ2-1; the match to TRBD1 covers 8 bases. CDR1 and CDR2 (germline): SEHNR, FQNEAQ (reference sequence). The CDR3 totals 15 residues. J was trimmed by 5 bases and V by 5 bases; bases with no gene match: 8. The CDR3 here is CASSSQGAIDNEQFF. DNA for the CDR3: TGTGCCAGCAGCAGCCAGGGGGCTATCGACAATGAGCAGTTCTTC.

The CDR3 DNA sequence: TGTGCCAGCGGAATGGACAGGGTGGCCTACGAGCAGTACTTC. This codes for CASGMDRVAYEQYF. The genes are TRBV28 and TRBJ2-7; 8 bases match TRBD1. The germline V gene has CDR1 MDHEN and CDR2 SYDVKM. Trimming at V came to 8 bases and at J to 2 bases, leaving 8 bases not matched to a gene. The CDR3 is 14 residues long.

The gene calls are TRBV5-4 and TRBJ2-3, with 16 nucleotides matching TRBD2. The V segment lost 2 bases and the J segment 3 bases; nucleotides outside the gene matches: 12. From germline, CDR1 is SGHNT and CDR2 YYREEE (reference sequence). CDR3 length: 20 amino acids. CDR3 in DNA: TGTGCCAGCAGCTTTCCTGCGGGACTAGCGGGAGGGCCTGGGACAGATACGCAGTATTTT. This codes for CASSFPAGLAGGPGTDTQYF.

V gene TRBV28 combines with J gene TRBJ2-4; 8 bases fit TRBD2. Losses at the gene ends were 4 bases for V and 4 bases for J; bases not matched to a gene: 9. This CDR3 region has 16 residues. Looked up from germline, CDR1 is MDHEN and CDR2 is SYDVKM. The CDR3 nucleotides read TGTGCCAGCAGTTCTCTGACTAGCGAAATAAAAAACATTCAGTACTTC. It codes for CASSSLTSEIKNIQYF.

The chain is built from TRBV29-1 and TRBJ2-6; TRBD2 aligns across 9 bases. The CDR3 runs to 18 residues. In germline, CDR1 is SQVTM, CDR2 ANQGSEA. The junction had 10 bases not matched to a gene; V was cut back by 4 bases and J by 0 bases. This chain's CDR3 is CSVAGLAGLNSGANVLTF. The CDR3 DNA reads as TGCAGCGTTGCTGGCCTAGCGGGACTGAACTCTGGGGCCAACGTCCTGACTTTC.

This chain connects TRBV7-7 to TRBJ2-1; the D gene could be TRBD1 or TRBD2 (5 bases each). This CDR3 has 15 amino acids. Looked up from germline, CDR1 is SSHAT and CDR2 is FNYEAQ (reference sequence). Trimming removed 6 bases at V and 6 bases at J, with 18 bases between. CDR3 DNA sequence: TGTGCCAGCAGTCTCGCCCGGGGACGCGGCAATGAGCAGTTCTTC. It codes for CASSLARGRGNEQFF.

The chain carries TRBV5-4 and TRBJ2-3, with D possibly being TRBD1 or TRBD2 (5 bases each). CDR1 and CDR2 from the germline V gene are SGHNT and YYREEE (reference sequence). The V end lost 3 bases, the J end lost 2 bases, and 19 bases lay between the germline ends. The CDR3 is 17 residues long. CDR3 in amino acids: CASSSAPGRSNTDTQYF. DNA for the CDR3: TGTGCCAGCAGCTCCGCTCCGGGACGGAGTAACACAGATACGCAGTATTTT.

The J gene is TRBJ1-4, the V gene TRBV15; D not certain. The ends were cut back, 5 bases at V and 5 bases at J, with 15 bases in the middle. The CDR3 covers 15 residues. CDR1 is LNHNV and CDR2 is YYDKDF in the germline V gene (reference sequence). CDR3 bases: TGTGCCACCAGCCCACCGGGCGGTAAAAATGAAAAACTGTTTTTT. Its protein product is CATSPPGGKNEKLFF.

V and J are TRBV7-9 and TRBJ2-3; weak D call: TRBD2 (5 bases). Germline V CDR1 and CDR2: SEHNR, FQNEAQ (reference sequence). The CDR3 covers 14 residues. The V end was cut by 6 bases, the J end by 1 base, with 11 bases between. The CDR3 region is CASRGLGGTDTQYF. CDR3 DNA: TGTGCCAGCAGGGGCTTGGGAGGCACAGATACGCAGTATTTT. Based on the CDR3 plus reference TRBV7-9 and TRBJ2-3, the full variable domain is DTGVSQNPRHKITKRGQNVTFRCDPISEHNRLYWYRQTLGQGPEFLTYFQNEAQLEKSRLLSDRFSAERPKGSFSTLEIQRTEQGDSAMYLCASRGLGGTDTQYFGPGTRLTVL.

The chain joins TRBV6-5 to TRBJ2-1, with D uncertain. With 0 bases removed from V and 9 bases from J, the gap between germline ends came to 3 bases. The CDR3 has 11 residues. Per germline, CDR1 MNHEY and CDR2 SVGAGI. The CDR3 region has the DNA TGTGCCAGCAGTTACTCCGCTGAGCAGTTCTTC. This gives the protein CASSYSAEQFF.

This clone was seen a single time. The CDR3 bases are TGTGCCATCAGCGGGACTAGCGGGGCCCCCACAGATACGCAGTATTTT. It encodes CAISGTSGAPTDTQYF. The chain is built from TRBV10-3 and TRBJ2-3, with 13 nucleotides matching TRBD2. The V gene's germline CDR1 is ENHRY and CDR2 SYGVKD. The CDR3 extends over 16 amino acids. V lost 6 bases and J lost 2; bases outside the gene matches: 5.